What follows are 12 T cell receptor beta chains derived from one specimen sequenced in a study of control samples from healthy donors and cancer patients. Repertoires were generated with immunoSEQ multiplex PCR, while TCRdb's copy carries only in-frame clones and drops some. The sample includes roughly 150,000 clones, around 90% of them seen just once. The sequencing sample was made of blood. The receptors shown here come from a man aged 25-40 years in good health.

V and J are TRBV7-8 and TRBJ1-5, with unresolved D. V lost 5 bases and J lost 3, with 11 bases in between. The CDR3 is 14 residues long. CDR1 SGHVS and CDR2 FQNEAQ come from the germline V gene. The CDR3 region has the DNA TGTGCCAGCAGCCCTACGGGGTACAATCAGCCCCAGCATTTT. It yields the protein CASSPTGYNQPQHF.

V gene TRBV11-3 combines with J gene TRBJ2-2, with 12 bases lining up with TRBD2. Per germline, CDR1 SGHNT and CDR2 YENEEA. Trimming cost V 10 bases and J 3 bases; bases outside gene matches: 3. CDR3 size: 14 residues. Here the CDR3 DNA reads TGTGCCACCAGACTAGCGGGAGACACCGGGGAGCTGTTTTTT. Protein product: CATRLAGDTGELFF.

This clone was seen once. The chain uses TRBV25-1 and TRBJ2-7; no reliable D call. Trimming took 3 bases from V and 5 from J, leaving 17 bases between them. The CDR3 sequence is 15 residues long. Germline V lookup: CDR1 MGHDK, CDR2 SYGVNS. The CDR3 nucleotides are TGTGCCAGCAGTGAGTCGGCAACCTCTGGGGACGAGCAGTACTTC. Translating it yields CASSESATSGDEQYF.

The chain uses TRBV3-1 (or the pseudogene TRBV3-2) and TRBJ2-1; tentative D call: TRBD2 (5 bases). CDR3 length: 15 amino acids. CDR1 is LGHDT, CDR2 YNNKEL, per germline (reference sequence). Deletions cut 1 base from V and 3 bases from J, with 10 bases between. The CDR3 nucleotides read TGTGCCAGCAGCCAAGGGACCGGGATCTACAATGAGCAGTTCTTC. This sequence encodes CASSQGTGIYNEQFF.

This chain uses TRBV14 with TRBJ1-2; D remains unclear. The CDR3 loop spans 16 amino acids. CDR1 and CDR2 from the germline V gene are SGHDN and FVKESK. Trimming pared 0 bases from V and 0 bases from J, leaving 11 bases between. CDR3 residues: CASSQDPLLANYGYTF. As DNA, the CDR3 is TGTGCCAGCAGCCAAGACCCCCTGTTAGCTAACTATGGCTACACCTTC.

This clone was seen more than once but under ten times. The rearrangement joins TRBV14 to TRBJ2-3; unclear D gene. The CDR3 has 15 residues. Trimming cost V 1 base and J 0 bases, with 8 bases left between them. The germline V gene encodes CDR1 SGHDN and CDR2 FVKESK. CDR3 protein: CASSQAIASTDTQYF. In nucleotides, the CDR3 is TGTGCCAGCAGCCAAGCTATTGCTAGCACAGATACGCAGTATTTT.

This chain links TRBV4-3 with TRBJ2-2, with TRBD1 matching over 8 bases. The CDR3 is 20 amino acids. CDR1 and CDR2 (germline): LGHNA, YSLEER. Losses at the gene ends were 0 bases for V and 7 bases for J; bases not matched to a gene: 19. CDR3: CASSQDPGGVEASPGGELFF. DNA of the CDR3: TGCGCCAGCAGCCAAGACCCAGGGGGCGTTGAGGCTAGCCCGGGCGGGGAGCTGTTTTTT.

This clone was seen a handful of times. The chain joins TRBV29-1 to TRBJ1-2, with no clear D. Trimming stripped 6 bases from V and 7 bases from J, with 18 bases between. The CDR3 totals 13 residues. Germline V lookup: CDR1 SQVTM, CDR2 ANQGSEA. CDR3 region: CSVSERGSGGYTF. DNA for the CDR3: TGCAGCGTCTCCGAGCGGGGATCGGGTGGCTACACCTTC.

The genes are TRBV5-1 and TRBJ2-2; the D call may be TRBD1 or TRBD2 (5 bases each). CDR3 length: 16 residues. Trimming stripped 3 bases from V and 6 bases from J, with 18 bases between. CDR1 and CDR2 (germline): SGHRS, YFSETQ. CDR3 sequence: CASSSPGRPPAGELFF. The DNA for the CDR3 is TGCGCCAGCAGCTCCCCGGGACGGCCCCCCGCCGGGGAGCTGTTTTTT.

This chain uses TRBV30 with TRBJ2-1; D not certain. Germline V gene data show CDR1 as GTSNPN and CDR2 as SVGIG (reference sequence). Trimming left V 7 bases short and J 0 bases short, with 7 bases between. The CDR3 has 12 amino acids. The CDR3 protein is CALTFSYNEQFF. CDR3 coding DNA: TGTGCCTTGACCTTCTCCTACAATGAGCAGTTCTTC.

The chain has TRBV7-9 and TRBJ2-2; 13 positions match TRBD2. Trimming cost V 5 bases and J 5 bases; bases outside gene matches: 5. The germline V gene has CDR1 SEHNR and CDR2 FQNEAQ (reference sequence). The length of the CDR3 is 16 residues. CDR3 nucleotide sequence: TGTGCCAGCAGCCTCATGACTAGCGGGAGGACCGGGGAGCTGTTTTTT. Encoded protein: CASSLMTSGRTGELFF.

The chain employs TRBV7-2 and TRBJ2-3, with unresolved D. Trimming removed 0 bases from V and 5 bases from J, with 9 bases in between. This CDR3 has 14 amino acids. CDR1 and CDR2 from the germline V gene are SGHTA and FQGNSA. CDR3 sequence (DNA): TGTGCCAGCAGCTTAGCCGGACCTGTAGATACGCAGTATTTT. It specifies CASSLAGPVDTQYF.